This passage covers 17 T cell receptor beta chains from one sample sequenced in a study of T cell responses to AZD1222 COVID-19 vaccine. Libraries were prepared by immunoSEQ multiplex PCR; TCRdb keeps only in-frame clonotypes and omits some of them. The table includes about 180,000 clones, more than 80% detected once. Sequences were derived from peripheral blood, sampled 28 days after the second dose of the MenACWY control vaccine. The source is an adult who received the MenACWY meningococcal vaccine as a control.

This clone was found once. The chain joins TRBV28 to TRBJ1-1; maybe TRBD1 (6 bases). CDR1 and CDR2 from the germline V gene are MDHEN and SYDVKM. Trimming took off 5 bases at V and 4 bases at J, with 17 bases between the two ends. The CDR3 is 15 amino acids. The CDR3 sequence is CASSPPTRDTTEAFF. CDR3 in DNA: TGTGCCAGCAGTCCCCCTACCCGGGACACCACTGAAGCTTTCTTT.

Only a few counts were recorded for this clone. The chain uses TRBV7-9 and TRBJ1-1; D possibly corresponds to TRBD1 (5 bases). Germline V gene sequence: CDR1 SEHNR, CDR2 FQNEAQ (reference sequence). The CDR3 is 12 residues long. V lost 7 bases to trimming and J lost 3 bases, with 9 bases between them. CDR3 amino acids: CASNWGDTEAFF. The CDR3 DNA reads TGTGCCAGCAACTGGGGGGACACTGAAGCTTTCTTT.

The chain carries TRBV9 and TRBJ2-2; D is unresolved. This CDR3 has 12 amino acids. Trimming left V 0 bases short and J 7 bases short, with 4 bases between. Germline-derived CDR1 and CDR2 are SGDLS and YYNGEE. In nucleotides, the CDR3 is TGTGCCAGCAGCGTAGATGGCGGGGAGCTGTTTTTT. Encoded protein: CASSVDGGELFF. The entire variable domain, with the rest obtained from reference TRBV9 and TRBJ2-2, is as follows: DSGVTQTPKHLITATGQRVTLRCSPRSGDLSVYWYQQSLDQGLQFLIQYYNGEERAKGNILERFSAQQFPDLHSELNLSSLELGDSALYFCASSVDGGELFFGEGSRLTVL.

The count of this clone is one. This chain connects TRBV14 to TRBJ2-1; 9 nucleotides align to TRBD2. This CDR3 region has 16 residues. Germline CDR1 is SGHDN and CDR2 is FVKESK. V lost 1 base, J lost 3 bases, and 4 bases stayed unmatched. CDR3: CASSQAAGGFYNEQFF. The CDR3 coding sequence is TGTGCCAGCAGCCAAGCGGCGGGAGGGTTCTACAATGAGCAGTTCTTC.

This clone came up once. The V gene is TRBV30, the J gene TRBJ2-7; 10 bases line up with TRBD2. The CDR3 extends over 13 amino acids. The V gene end was trimmed by 2 bases and the J gene end by 4 bases; junction bases not matched to a gene: 2. Germline CDR1 is GTSNPN and CDR2 is SVGIG (reference sequence). The CDR3 spells CAWSRTSGYEQYF. The DNA of the CDR3 is TGTGCCTGGAGTCGGACTAGCGGATACGAGCAGTACTTC.

The genes are TRBV6-5 and TRBJ1-5; no clear D gene. Trimming stripped 7 bases from V and 3 bases from J, with 13 bases between. CDR1 is MNHEY and CDR2 is SVGAGI in the germline V gene. The CDR3 runs to 14 residues. The CDR3 here is CASIERYNNQPQHF. CDR3 nucleotides: TGTGCCAGCATCGAAAGGTACAACAATCAGCCCCAGCATTTT.

The CDR3 is CASSLDSLGASREAFF. The DNA for the CDR3 is TGTGCCAGCAGCTTAGATAGCCTGGGGGCCAGCCGTGAAGCTTTCTTT. The chain is built from TRBV7-8 and TRBJ1-1, with TRBD1 as a possible D gene (6 bases). Germline V gives CDR1 SGHVS, CDR2 FQNEAQ. Trimming removed 1 base at V and 7 bases at J, with 19 bases between. This CDR3 has 16 residues. The variable domain in full, with the rest retrieved from reference TRBV7-8 and TRBJ1-1, is GAGVSQSPRYKVAKRGQDVALRCDPISGHVSLFWYQQALGQGPEFLTYFQNEAQLDKSGLPSDRFFAERPEGSVSTLKIQRTQQEDSAVYLCASSLDSLGASREAFFGQGTRLTVV.

CDR3 in amino acids: CASSLPLTDEQFF. CDR3 nucleotides: TGTGCCAGCAGTTTACCCCTAACGGATGAGCAGTTCTTC. The rearrangement links TRBV27 to TRBJ2-1; the D is unclear. The CDR3 is 13 residues long. Trimming cost V 2 bases and J 8 bases, with 10 bases left between them. Germline CDR1 MNHEY, CDR2 SMNVEV (reference sequence).

This clone came up a few times. The chain uses TRBV20-1 and TRBJ2-2; D remains ambiguous. The germline V gene has CDR1 DFQATT and CDR2 SNEGSKA (reference sequence). This CDR3 is 12 amino acids long. With 3 bases removed from V and 5 bases from J, the gap between germline ends came to 7 bases. The CDR3 coding sequence is TGCAGTGCTAGTTCCCTAACCGGGGAGCTGTTTTTT. Translating gives CSASSLTGELFF.

The chain uses TRBV5-1 and TRBJ1-1, with 9 bases lining up with TRBD1. Trimming took 3 bases from V and 8 from J; bases not matched to a gene: 5. This CDR3 is 13 amino acids long. CDR1 and CDR2 (germline): SGHRS, YFSETQ. The DNA of the CDR3 is TGCGCCAGCAGCTGGGGGGACAGGGAAGAAGCTTTCTTT. Its translation: CASSWGDREEAFF. Combining the CDR3 with reference TRBV5-1 and TRBJ1-1 gives the whole variable domain KAGVTQTPRYLIKTRGQQVTLSCSPISGHRSVSWYQQTPGQGLQFLFEYFSETQRNKGNFPGRFSGRQFSNSRSEMNVSTLELGDSALYLCASSWGDREEAFFGQGTRLTVV.

The chain uses TRBV28 and TRBJ2-7; D is perhaps TRBD1 (5 bases). Per germline, CDR1 MDHEN and CDR2 SYDVKM. CDR3 length: 15 residues. The V end was cut by 2 bases, the J end by 2 bases, with 13 bases between. The DNA for the CDR3 is TGTGCCAGCAGTTTACCGCAGGGTACTACCTACGAGCAGTACTTC. This encodes CASSLPQGTTYEQYF.

The V gene is TRBV27, the J gene TRBJ1-1; D is possibly TRBD1 (6 bases). V was pared by 5 bases and J by 4 bases, with 14 bases between. The CDR3 runs to 14 residues. Germline CDR1 reads MNHEY; CDR2 reads SMNVEV (reference sequence). CDR3 coding DNA: TGTGCCAGCAGTGACCAACAGGGTACCACTGAAGCTTTCTTT. Its translation: CASSDQQGTTEAFF.

The chain employs TRBV4-3 and TRBJ1-5; TRBD1 is a possible D gene (5 bases). The germline CDR1 and CDR2 sequences are LGHNA and YSLEER. The ends were cut back, 2 bases at V and 4 bases at J, with 9 bases in the middle. The CDR3 length is 14 residues. Here the CDR3 DNA reads TGCGCCAGCAGCCAATTGGGGCGGAATCAGCCCCAGCATTTT. Protein sequence: CASSQLGRNQPQHF.

V is TRBV7-2 and J is TRBJ2-1; D not certain. The length of the CDR3 is 15 residues. In germline, CDR1 is SGHTA, CDR2 FQGNSA. The V gene lost 3 bases and the J gene lost 5 bases, with 14 bases spanning the gap. The CDR3 spells CASSFRSRRDNEQFF. The CDR3 DNA reads as TGTGCCAGCAGCTTTCGGTCCCGTAGGGACAATGAGCAGTTCTTC. The entire variable domain, with the rest obtained from reference TRBV7-2 and TRBJ2-1, is as follows: GAGVSQSPSNKVTEKGKDVELRCDPISGHTALYWYRQSLGQGLEFLIYFQGNSAPDKSGLPSDRFSAERTGGSVSTLTIQRTQQEDSAVYLCASSFRSRRDNEQFFGPGTRLTVL.

The chain's CDR3 is CARVLENEKLFF. The CDR3 DNA sequence: TGCGCCAGGGTTCTCGAAAATGAAAAACTGTTTTTT. The rearrangement links TRBV4-1 to TRBJ1-4; D is unresolved. The CDR3 has 12 residues. CDR1 is MGHRA, CDR2 YSYEKL, per germline. Deletions cut 9 bases from V and 5 bases from J, with 10 bases between.

The chain carries TRBV19 and TRBJ1-5, with D possibly matching TRBD1 (5 bases). The CDR3 runs 16 residues. Germline-derived CDR1 and CDR2 are LNHDA and SQIVND (reference sequence). Between the trimmed V and J ends, which lost 7 bases and 1 base, there was a span of 17 bases. CDR3 nucleotide sequence: TGTGCCAGTATGTGGCAGGCAGGACAAAGCAATCAGCCCCAGCATTTT. Protein: CASMWQAGQSNQPQHF. Supplemented by reference TRBV19 and TRBJ1-5, the full variable domain reads DGGITQSPKYLFRKEGQNVTLSCEQNLNHDAMYWYRQDPGQGLRLIYYSQIVNDFQKGDIAEGYSVSREKKESFPLTVTSAQKNPTAFYLCASMWQAGQSNQPQHFGDGTRLSIL.

V is TRBV27 and J is TRBJ2-7; D possibly uses TRBD1 or TRBD2 (6 bases each). Germline CDR1 reads MNHEY; CDR2 reads SMNVEV (reference sequence). V lost 1 base, J lost 5 bases, and 15 bases lay in between. CDR3 length equals 15 residues. CDR3 loop: CASSLWDTGGDEQYF. The DNA of the CDR3 is TGTGCCAGCAGTTTATGGGACACTGGCGGGGACGAGCAGTACTTC.